This T cell receptor (beta chain) stems from a study of T cells in Graves' hyperthyroidism and ophthalmopathy. Study observations and caveats: Separating ophthalmopathy from stable hyperthyroidism was achieved by a 13 V-J model. Blood also carried most thyroid clonotypes expanded above 0.001.

This clonotype has at least ten counts. Its antigen is unidentified. This CDR3 spans 14 amino acids. CDR1 is MNHEY, CDR2 SVGEGT, per germline. Trimming removed 0 bases from V and 4 bases from J, with 9 bases in between. Exclusion followed for patients with uncontrolled infection, other autoimmune disease, pregnancy or lactation. Orbital computed tomography and thyroid ultrasound, together with serum TRAb and thyroxine and clinical symptoms, were used for diagnoses. The source material, RNA transcripts, was used to amplify TCR beta CDR3 regions. During a first-round RT-PCR of the TCR CDR3, the HTBI primer set was used. TCRdb itself ran the multiplex PCR reads through MiXCR, one entry per CDR3 protein. The table lists about 610,000 distinct CDR3 sequences, roughly 15% of them singletons, with around 4.5% in the top ten.

This TCR was recovered from a woman between 40 and 55 years old with Graves' ophthalmopathy. Sequencing was performed on blood. The gene calls are TRBV6-2 or TRBV6-3 and TRBJ1-1; D call uncertain. In nucleotides, the CDR3 is TGTGCCAGCAGTTACTCAGGGAGACCCACTGAAGCTTTCTTT. Its protein is CASSYSGRPTEAFF.